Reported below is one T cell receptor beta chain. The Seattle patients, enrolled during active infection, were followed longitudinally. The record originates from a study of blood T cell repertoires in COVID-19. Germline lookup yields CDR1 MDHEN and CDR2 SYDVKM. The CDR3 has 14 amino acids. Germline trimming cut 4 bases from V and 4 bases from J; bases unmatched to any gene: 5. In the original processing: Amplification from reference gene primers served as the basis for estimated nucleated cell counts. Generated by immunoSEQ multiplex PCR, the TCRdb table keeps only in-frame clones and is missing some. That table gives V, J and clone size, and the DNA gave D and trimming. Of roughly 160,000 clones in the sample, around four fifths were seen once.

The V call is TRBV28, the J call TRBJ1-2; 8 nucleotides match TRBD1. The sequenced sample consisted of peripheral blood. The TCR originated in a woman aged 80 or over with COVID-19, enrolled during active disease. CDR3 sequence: CASSSEQGAYGYTF. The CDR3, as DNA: TGTGCCAGCAGTTCTGAGCAGGGGGCCTATGGCTACACCTTC.